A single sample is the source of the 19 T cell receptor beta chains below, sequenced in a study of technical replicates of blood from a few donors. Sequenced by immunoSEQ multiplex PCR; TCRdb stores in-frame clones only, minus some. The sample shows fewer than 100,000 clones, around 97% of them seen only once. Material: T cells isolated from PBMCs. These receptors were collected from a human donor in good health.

The CDR3 reads CASSLVGLEAGYTF. In DNA form, the CDR3 reads TGTGCCAGCAGCTTAGTAGGACTCGAAGCTGGCTACACCTTC. The chain is built from TRBV7-9 and TRBJ1-2; D gene ambiguous. CDR1 and CDR2 from the germline V gene are SEHNR and FQNEAQ (reference sequence). V was clipped by 1 base and J by 7 bases, with 13 bases between them. The CDR3 extends over 14 amino acids.

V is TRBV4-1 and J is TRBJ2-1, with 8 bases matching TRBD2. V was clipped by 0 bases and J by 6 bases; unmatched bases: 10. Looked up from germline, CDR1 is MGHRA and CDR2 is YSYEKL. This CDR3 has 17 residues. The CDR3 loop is CASSQDHPGLGGNEQFF. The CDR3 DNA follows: TGCGCCAGCAGCCAAGATCATCCGGGACTAGGGGGCAATGAGCAGTTCTTC.

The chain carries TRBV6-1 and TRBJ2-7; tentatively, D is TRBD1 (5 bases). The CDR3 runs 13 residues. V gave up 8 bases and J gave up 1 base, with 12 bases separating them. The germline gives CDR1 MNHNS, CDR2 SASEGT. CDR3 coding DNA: TGTGCCAGCCAAAGGGGCCCGTCCTACGAGCAGTACTTC. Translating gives CASQRGPSYEQYF.

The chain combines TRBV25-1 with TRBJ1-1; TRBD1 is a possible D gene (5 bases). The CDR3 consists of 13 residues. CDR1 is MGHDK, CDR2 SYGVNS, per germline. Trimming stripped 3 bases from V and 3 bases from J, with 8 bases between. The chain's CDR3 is CASSDGHYTEAFF. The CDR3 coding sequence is TGTGCCAGCAGTGATGGACATTACACTGAAGCTTTCTTT. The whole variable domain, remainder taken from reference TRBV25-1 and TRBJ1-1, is EADIYQTPRYLVIGTGKKITLECSQTMGHDKMYWYQQDPGMELHLIHYSYGVNSTEKGDLSSESTVSRIRTEHFPLTLESARPSHTSQYLCASSDGHYTEAFFGQGTRLTVV.

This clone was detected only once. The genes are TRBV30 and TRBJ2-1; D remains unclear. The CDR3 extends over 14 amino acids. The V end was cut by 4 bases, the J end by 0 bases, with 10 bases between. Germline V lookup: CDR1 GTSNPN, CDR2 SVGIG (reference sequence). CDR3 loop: CAWTFTSSYNEQFF. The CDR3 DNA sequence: TGTGCCTGGACCTTTACAAGCTCCTACAATGAGCAGTTCTTC. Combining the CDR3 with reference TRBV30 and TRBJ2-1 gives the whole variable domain SQTIHQWPATLVQPVGSPLSLECTVEGTSNPNLYWYRQAAGRGLQLLFYSVGIGQISSEVPQNLSASRPQDRQFILSSKKLLLSDSGFYLCAWTFTSSYNEQFFGPGTRLTVL.

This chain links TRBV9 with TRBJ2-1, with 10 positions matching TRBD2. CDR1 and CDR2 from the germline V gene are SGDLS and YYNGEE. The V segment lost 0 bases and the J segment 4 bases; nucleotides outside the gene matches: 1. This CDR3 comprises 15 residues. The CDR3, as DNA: TGTGCCAGCAGCGTAGATAGCGGGGGGTACAATGAGCAGTTCTTC. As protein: CASSVDSGGYNEQFF.

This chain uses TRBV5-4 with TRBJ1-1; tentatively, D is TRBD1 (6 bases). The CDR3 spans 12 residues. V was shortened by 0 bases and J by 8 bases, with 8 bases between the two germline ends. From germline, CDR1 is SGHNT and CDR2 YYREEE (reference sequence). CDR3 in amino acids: CASSLGRGEAFF. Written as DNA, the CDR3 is TGTGCCAGCAGCTTGGGAAGGGGGGAAGCTTTCTTT.

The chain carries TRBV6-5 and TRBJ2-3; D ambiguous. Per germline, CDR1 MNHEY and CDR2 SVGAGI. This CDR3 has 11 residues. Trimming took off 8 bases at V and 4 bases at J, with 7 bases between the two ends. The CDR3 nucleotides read TGTGCCAGCTGGAGAGCAGATACGCAGTATTTT. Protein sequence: CASWRADTQYF.

CDR3 loop: CASSIQGAYTEAFF. CDR3 bases: TGTGCCAGCAGTATACAGGGGGCTTACACTGAAGCTTTCTTT. The V call is TRBV27, the J call TRBJ1-1; 9 nucleotides line up with TRBD1. The CDR3 is 14 residues long. Trimming cost V 5 bases and J 3 bases; bases outside gene matches: 4. Germline V gene data show CDR1 as MNHEY and CDR2 as SMNVEV (reference sequence).

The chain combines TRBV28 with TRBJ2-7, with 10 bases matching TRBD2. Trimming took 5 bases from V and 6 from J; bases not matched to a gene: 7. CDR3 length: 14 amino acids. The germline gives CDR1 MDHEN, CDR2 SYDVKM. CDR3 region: CASSPSGSLREQYF. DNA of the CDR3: TGTGCCAGCAGTCCTAGCGGGAGTCTCCGCGAGCAGTACTTC.

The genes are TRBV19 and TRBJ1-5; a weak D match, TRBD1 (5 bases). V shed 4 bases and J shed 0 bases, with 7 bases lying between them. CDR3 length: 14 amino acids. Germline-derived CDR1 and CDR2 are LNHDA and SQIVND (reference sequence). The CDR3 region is CASSKQDSNQPQHF. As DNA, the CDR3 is TGTGCCAGTAGTAAACAGGATAGCAATCAGCCCCAGCATTTT.

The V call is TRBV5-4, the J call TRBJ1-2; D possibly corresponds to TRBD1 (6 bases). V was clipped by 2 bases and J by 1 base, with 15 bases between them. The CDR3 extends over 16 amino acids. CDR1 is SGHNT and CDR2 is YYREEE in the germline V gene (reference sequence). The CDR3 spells CASSFYRVLSNYGYTF. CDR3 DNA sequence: TGTGCCAGCAGCTTCTACAGGGTTTTAAGTAACTATGGCTACACCTTC.

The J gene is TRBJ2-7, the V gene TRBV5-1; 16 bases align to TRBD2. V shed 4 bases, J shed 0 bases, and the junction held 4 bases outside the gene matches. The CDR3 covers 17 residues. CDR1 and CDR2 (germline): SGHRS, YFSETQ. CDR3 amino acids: CASSEGLAGGFSYEQYF. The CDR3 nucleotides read TGCGCCAGCAGCGAGGGACTAGCGGGAGGGTTCTCCTACGAGCAGTACTTC.

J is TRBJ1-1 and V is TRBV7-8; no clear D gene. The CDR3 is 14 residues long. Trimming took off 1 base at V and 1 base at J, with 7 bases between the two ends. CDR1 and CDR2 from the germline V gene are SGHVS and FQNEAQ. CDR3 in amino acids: CASSLGAANTEAFF. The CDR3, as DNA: TGTGCCAGCAGCTTAGGGGCAGCGAACACTGAAGCTTTCTTT. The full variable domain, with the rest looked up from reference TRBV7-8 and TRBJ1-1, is GAGVSQSPRYKVAKRGQDVALRCDPISGHVSLFWYQQALGQGPEFLTYFQNEAQLDKSGLPSDRFFAERPEGSVSTLKIQRTQQEDSAVYLCASSLGAANTEAFFGQGTRLTVV.

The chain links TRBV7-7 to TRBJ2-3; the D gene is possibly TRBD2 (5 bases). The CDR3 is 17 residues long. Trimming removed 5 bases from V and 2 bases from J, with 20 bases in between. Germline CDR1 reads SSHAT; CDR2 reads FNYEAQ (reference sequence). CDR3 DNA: TGTGCCAGCAGCCCGGGAACTAGATCAATGGACACAGATACGCAGTATTTT. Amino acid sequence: CASSPGTRSMDTDTQYF.

CDR3 loop: CASSFLRAGLEQYF. CDR3 nucleotides: TGTGCCAGCAGCTTTCTCAGGGCGGGACTCGAGCAGTACTTC. The genes are TRBV5-6 and TRBJ2-7; possible D gene TRBD2, 6 bases. Trimming took 2 bases from V and 6 from J, leaving 15 bases between them. This CDR3 has 14 residues. Germline V CDR1 and CDR2: SGHDT, YYEEEE.

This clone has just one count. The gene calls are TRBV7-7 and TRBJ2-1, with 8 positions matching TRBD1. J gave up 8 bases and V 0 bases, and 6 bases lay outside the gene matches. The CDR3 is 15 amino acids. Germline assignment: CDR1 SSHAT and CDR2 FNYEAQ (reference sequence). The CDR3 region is CASSLAQGAQDEQFF. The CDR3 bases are TGTGCCAGCAGCTTAGCCCAGGGGGCTCAGGATGAGCAGTTCTTC.

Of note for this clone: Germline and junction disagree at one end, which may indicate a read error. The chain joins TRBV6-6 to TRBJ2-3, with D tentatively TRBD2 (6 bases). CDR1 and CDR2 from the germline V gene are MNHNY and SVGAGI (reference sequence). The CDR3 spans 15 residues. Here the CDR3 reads CANSYHLGGGDTQYF. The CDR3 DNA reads TGTGCCAACAGTTATCACTTGGGAGGTGGAGATACGCAGTATTTT.

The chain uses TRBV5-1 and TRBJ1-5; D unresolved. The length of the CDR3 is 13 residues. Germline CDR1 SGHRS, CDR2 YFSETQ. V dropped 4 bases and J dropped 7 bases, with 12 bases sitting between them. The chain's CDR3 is CASSEGPGQPQHF. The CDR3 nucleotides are TGCGCCAGCAGCGAGGGTCCAGGCCAGCCCCAGCATTTT.